This T cell receptor beta chain was recovered during a study of radiotherapy plus CTLA-4 blockade in lung cancer. The repertoire was sequenced with immunoSEQ multiplex PCR; TCRdb's copy has only in-frame clones and lacks some. The sample holds roughly 45,000 clones, almost 65% seen once. Germline V gene sequence: CDR1 MNHNY, CDR2 SVGAGI (reference sequence). With V trimmed by 6 bases and J by 4 bases, 10 bases remained unmatched. CDR3 length: 15 amino acids. This clonotype was sampled from a human donor with non-small cell lung cancer who had a partial response to radiotherapy plus ipilimumab. Sample: peripheral blood, taken from a patient treated with radiotherapy plus ipilimumab. J is TRBJ2-5 and V is TRBV6-6; 8 positions agree with TRBD2. In DNA, the CDR3 is TGTGCCAGCAGGAATAGCGGGGTACCGGCAGAGACCCAGTACTTC. Its protein product is CASRNSGVPAETQYF.